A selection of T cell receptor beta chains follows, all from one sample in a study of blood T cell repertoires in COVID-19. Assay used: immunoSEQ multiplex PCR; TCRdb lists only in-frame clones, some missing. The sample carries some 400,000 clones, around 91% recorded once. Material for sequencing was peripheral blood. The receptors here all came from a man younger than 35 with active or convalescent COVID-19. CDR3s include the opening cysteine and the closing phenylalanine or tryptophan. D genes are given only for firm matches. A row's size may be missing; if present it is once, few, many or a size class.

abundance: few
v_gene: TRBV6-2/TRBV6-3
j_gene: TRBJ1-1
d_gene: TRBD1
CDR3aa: CASSYPTGVTTEAFF
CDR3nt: TGTGCCAGCAGTTACCCGACAGGGGTGACCACTGAAGCTTTCTTT

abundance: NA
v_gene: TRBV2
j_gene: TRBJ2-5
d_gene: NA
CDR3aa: CASSDQGLETVQETQYF
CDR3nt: TGTGCCAGCAGTGACCAAGGGTTAGAGACAGTCCAAGAGACCCAGTACTTC

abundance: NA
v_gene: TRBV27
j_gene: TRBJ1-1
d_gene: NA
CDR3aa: CASSFFQGNTEAFF
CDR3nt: TGTGCCAGCAGTTTTTTCCAGGGGAACACTGAAGCTTTCTTT

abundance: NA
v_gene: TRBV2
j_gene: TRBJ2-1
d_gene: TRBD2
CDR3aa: CASTNEGRGLNEQFF
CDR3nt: TGTGCCAGCACCAACGAGGGGAGGGGATTGAATGAGCAGTTCTTC

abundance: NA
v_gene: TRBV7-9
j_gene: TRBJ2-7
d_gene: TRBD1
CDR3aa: CASSLGGQGLYEQYF
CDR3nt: TGTGCCAGCAGCTTAGGGGGACAGGGTCTCTACGAGCAGTACTTC

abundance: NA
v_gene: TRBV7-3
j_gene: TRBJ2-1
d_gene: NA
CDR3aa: CASSPPASKRQNEQFF
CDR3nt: TGTGCCAGCAGCCCGCCGGCTAGTAAGAGGCAAAATGAGCAGTTCTTC

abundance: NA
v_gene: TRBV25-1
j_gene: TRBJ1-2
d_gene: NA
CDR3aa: CASQGLDQNGYTF
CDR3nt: TGTGCCAGCCAGGGCCTTGATCAGAATGGCTACACCTTC

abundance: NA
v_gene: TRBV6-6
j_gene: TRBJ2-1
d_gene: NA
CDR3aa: CASSLGRGAEQFF
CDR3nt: TGTGCCAGCAGTTTAGGTAGGGGTGCTGAGCAGTTCTTC

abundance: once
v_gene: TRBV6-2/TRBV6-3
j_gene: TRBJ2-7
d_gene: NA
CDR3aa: CASSYWDSAYEQYF
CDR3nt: TGTGCCAGCAGTTACTGGGACTCCGCCTACGAGCAGTACTTC

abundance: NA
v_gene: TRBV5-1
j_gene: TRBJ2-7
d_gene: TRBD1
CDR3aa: CASSLTGENEQYF
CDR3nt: TGCGCCAGCAGCTTGACAGGGGAGAACGAGCAGTACTTC

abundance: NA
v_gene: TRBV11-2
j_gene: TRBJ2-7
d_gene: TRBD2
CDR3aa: CASRIRGAGVHEQYF
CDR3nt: TGTGCCAGCAGGATAAGAGGGGCGGGGGTCCACGAGCAGTACTTC

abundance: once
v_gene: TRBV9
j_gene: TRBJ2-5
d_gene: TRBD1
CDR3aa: CASSVGGQGNQETQYF
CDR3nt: TGTGCCAGCAGCGTAGGGGGACAGGGAAACCAAGAGACCCAGTACTTC

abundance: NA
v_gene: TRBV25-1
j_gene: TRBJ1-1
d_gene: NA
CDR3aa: CASSDARFPREAFF
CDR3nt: TGTGCCAGCAGCGACGCCAGGTTCCCTCGAGAAGCTTTCTTT

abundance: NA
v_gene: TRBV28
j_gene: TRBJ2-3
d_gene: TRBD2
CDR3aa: CASSWSLFSGGTDTQYF
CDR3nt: TGTGCCAGCAGTTGGAGTCTGTTTAGCGGGGGCACAGATACGCAGTATTTT

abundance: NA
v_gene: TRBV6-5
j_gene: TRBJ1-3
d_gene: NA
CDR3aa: CASSYSTGSGNTIYF
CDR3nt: TGTGCCAGCAGTTACTCGACAGGCTCTGGAAACACCATATATTTT

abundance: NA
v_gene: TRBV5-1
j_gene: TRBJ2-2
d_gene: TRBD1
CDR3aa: CASSLTTGAQGELFF
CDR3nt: TGCGCCAGCAGCCTAACCACAGGGGCCCAAGGGGAGCTGTTTTTT